What follows are 5 T cell receptor beta chains derived from one specimen sequenced in a study of beta chain features in type 1 diabetes. Study-wide results and limits: Shorter TCRB CDR3s, moderately but significantly so, marked every one of the four CD4+ subsets in Type 1 diabetes patients.

No antigen has been assigned to these receptors. The isolated RNA, all of it, was reverse transcribed, so expressed TCRB transcripts were what got sequenced. TCRdb's table, derived via immunoSEQ multiplex PCR, lists solely in-frame clones and lacks some. The sample has some 360,000 clones, around 9.6% seen once. Sequenced: central memory CD4+ T cells from blood. The receptors shown here come from a man aged 25-45 years with type 1 diabetes.

This clone has a handful of counts. J is TRBJ1-1 and V is TRBV5-4; D unresolved. The germline V gene has CDR1 SGHNT and CDR2 YYREEE (reference sequence). This CDR3 is built from 15 residues. The ends were cut back, 2 bases at V and 1 base at J, with 12 bases in the middle. The CDR3 DNA is TGTGCCAGCAGCTTTATCTTGCGTCGGAACACTGAAGCTTTCTTT. This encodes CASSFILRRNTEAFF.

This clone has only a few counts. The chain uses TRBV10-3 and TRBJ2-7; TRBD1 aligns across 10 bases. CDR1 and CDR2 from the germline V gene are ENHRY and SYGVKD. Germline trimming cut 6 bases from V and 6 bases from J; bases unmatched to any gene: 11. The CDR3 is 15 amino acids. The CDR3 reads CAISTPGTGVPEQYF. CDR3 sequence (DNA): TGTGCCATCAGCACCCCTGGGACAGGGGTGCCCGAGCAGTACTTC.

The V and J genes are TRBV21-1 and TRBJ1-5. TRBV21-1 is a pseudogene segment. The CDR3 spans 15 residues. The CDR3: CASSQEAFSNQPQHF. The DNA of the CDR3 is TGTGCCAGCAGCCAAGAGGCATTTAGCAATCAGCCCCAGCATTTT.

This clone turned up a few times. V is TRBV5-5 and J is TRBJ1-2, with D unresolved. Germline CDR1 is SGHKS and CDR2 is YYEKEE (reference sequence). Between the trimmed V and J ends, which lost 1 base and 4 bases, there was a span of 8 bases. The CDR3 contains 13 residues. As DNA, the CDR3 is TGTGCCAGCAGCTTGTCCTCCACCTATGGCTACACCTTC. It is translated as CASSLSSTYGYTF.

The chain combines TRBV10-3 with TRBJ2-5; D call uncertain. Trimming removed 2 bases from V and 5 bases from J, with 18 bases in between. The CDR3 spans 16 residues. CDR1 is ENHRY, CDR2 SYGVKD, per germline. The CDR3 region has the DNA TGTGCCATCAGTGAGCCCCCTCGGGCTAGTGTGGAGACCCAGTACTTC. This gives the protein CAISEPPRASVETQYF.